This TCR beta chain is from a study of shared clonotypes between healthy human individuals. TCRdb keeps only in-frame clones here, not all; method: immunoSEQ multiplex PCR. The table has 1.4 million or so clones, less than 99% seen once; the top ten hold approximately 0.4%. V shed 3 bases and J shed 11 bases, with 17 bases lying between them. This CDR3 is built from 13 residues. CDR1 is WNHNN and CDR2 is SYGVQD in the germline V gene (reference sequence). Overall study findings and caveats: Estimated richness was generally greater in naive than memory subsets. The sharing of about 5% of naive CD4 clonotypes was seen across a few donors.

A remark on this clone: Its antigen is as yet unknown.

The sequence came from a man between 25 and 39 years old in good health. The V and J genes are TRBV10-1 and TRBJ2-7; D tentatively fits TRBD1 or TRBD2 (5 bases each). Material for sequencing was naive CD4+ T cells sorted from blood. Subset described: CD45RA+ positively selected. CDR3 region: CASSEGDLTREYF. The CDR3 nucleotides are TGCGCCAGCAGTGAAGGGGACCTTACGAGGGAGTACTTC.